This T cell receptor beta chain was documented in a study of T cell responses to AZD1222 COVID-19 vaccine. About the study: Second-dose groups at about 4 or about 12 weeks were pooled.

V shed 3 bases and J shed 0 bases, with 6 bases lying between them. This CDR3 comprises 13 residues. Produced via immunoSEQ multiplex PCR; TCRdb's table is partial and in-frame only. Of 75,000 to 100,000 clones listed, roughly 90% were seen once; the top ten hold roughly 24%. On this clone itself: Its antigen is not identified.

Study-level findings and limits: Repertoire samples came only from after the peak T cell response. Spike-spanning, vaccine-associated CD4 TCRs were dominant at 160-218 and 743-854.

This chain connects TRBV12-3 or TRBV12-4 to TRBJ2-7; no clear D gene. The source of this sequence is an adult in good health. This sample comprised peripheral blood, obtained on day 0 of AZD1222 vaccination. DNA of the CDR3: TGTGCCAGCAGTTTCGGAATCTCCTACGAGCAGTACTTC. Translated: CASSFGISYEQYF.